A selection of T cell receptor beta chains follows, all from one sample in a study of blood T cell repertoires in COVID-19. Some clones are missing from TCRdb's copy, which holds only in-frame ones; the method was immunoSEQ multiplex PCR. Of just under 350,000 clones listed, roughly 89% were seen once; the top ten hold roughly 3.5%. The sequenced sample was peripheral blood. Source of these receptors: a woman aged 18 to 35 who had recovered from COVID-19. Both conserved end residues are part of each CDR3. The D gene is left open where the match is weak. Clone size, where shown, is once, few, many, or a class for clones that have expanded.

d_call,j_call,clone_size,v_call,cdr3_aa,cdr3_nt
.,TRBJ1-2,.,TRBV24-1,CATSDYRENYGYTF,TGTGCCACCAGTGACTACAGGGAAAACTATGGCTACACCTTC
.,TRBJ2-5,.,TRBV4-1,CASSQSITSRQETQYF,TGCGCCAGCAGCCAAAGTATAACTAGCCGGCAAGAGACCCAGTACTTC
TRBD1,TRBJ1-2,few,TRBV2,CASSEWGDSYGYTF,TGTGCCAGCAGTGAATGGGGGGACAGCTATGGCTACACCTTC
TRBD1,TRBJ1-2,few,TRBV9,CASSAEDRTEVGYTF,TGTGCCAGCAGCGCAGAGGACAGGACTGAAGTCGGCTACACCTTC
TRBD2,TRBJ2-5,.,TRBV9,CASSVGPSGSYQETQYF,TGTGCCAGCAGCGTAGGTCCTAGCGGGAGTTACCAAGAGACCCAGTACTTC
.,TRBJ2-1,.,TRBV29-1,CSVDAGRWGGARSYNEQFF,TGCAGCGTTGATGCGGGAAGATGGGGGGGGGCCCGCTCCTACAATGAGCAGTTCTTC
TRBD2,TRBJ2-1,once,TRBV14,CASSQTSGRAFYNEQFF,TGTGCCAGCAGCCAAACTAGCGGGAGGGCCTTCTACAATGAGCAGTTCTTC
TRBD2,TRBJ2-3,.,TRBV20-1,CSASDRSGGLAGTDTQYF,TGCAGTGCTAGTGACCGATCGGGGGGACTAGCGGGCACAGATACGCAGTATTTT
TRBD2,TRBJ2-1,.,TRBV27,CASRGGLAMVWDNEQFF,TGTGCCAGCCGCGGGGGACTAGCGATGGTATGGGACAATGAGCAGTTCTTC
TRBD2,TRBJ2-5,once,TRBV5-1,CASSRFSGSETETQYF,TGCGCCAGCAGCCGGTTCAGCGGGAGCGAAACGGAGACCCAGTACTTC
.,TRBJ2-4,.,TRBV23-1,CASTPRQKNIQYF,TGCGCCAGCACGCCCCGACAGAAAAACATTCAGTACTTC
TRBD1,TRBJ1-5,.,TRBV2,CASNPGQGLINQPQHF,TGTGCCAGCAACCCGGGACAGGGGCTTATCAATCAGCCCCAGCATTTT
.,TRBJ2-2,.,TRBV27,CASSLMRVNTGELFF,TGTGCCAGCAGTTTAATGAGGGTGAACACCGGGGAGCTGTTTTTT
TRBD2,TRBJ2-3,.,TRBV7-2,CASSVGGSGDTQYF,TGTGCCAGCAGCGTCGGGGGGTCAGGAGATACGCAGTATTTT
TRBD2,TRBJ2-1,.,TRBV5-6,CASSLRPGLRFEPFF,TGTGCCAGCAGCCTCCGGCCGGGACTACGATTTGAGCCGTTCTTC
.,TRBJ2-2,.,TRBV2,CASFPERAGELFF,TGTGCCAGCTTCCCGGAGAGGGCCGGGGAGCTGTTTTTT
TRBD1,TRBJ1-2,.,TRBV7-2,CASSTGQDNYGYTF,TGTGCCAGCAGCACGGGACAGGACAACTATGGCTACACCTTC
TRBD1,TRBJ1-2,.,TRBV2,CASSPLKTGVYGYTF,TGTGCCAGCAGCCCGTTGAAGACAGGGGTCTATGGCTACACCTTC
TRBD1,TRBJ2-1,.,TRBV7-9,CASSSTSGTGVNNEQFF,TGTGCCAGCAGCTCGACTTCCGGGACAGGGGTCAACAATGAGCAGTTCTTC
TRBD2,TRBJ2-1,once,TRBV18,CASSPGLAGDNEQFF,TGTGCCAGCTCACCAGGGCTAGCGGGAGACAATGAGCAGTTCTTC
TRBD2,TRBJ2-3,once,TRBV10-2,CASSGGGRLTDTQYF,TGCGCCAGCAGCGGGGGCGGGAGGTTAACAGATACGCAGTATTTT
TRBD1,TRBJ1-6,.,TRBV6-5,CASSGTDNSPLHF,TGTGCCAGCAGCGGGACAGATAATTCACCCCTCCACTTT
.,TRBJ1-5,.,TRBV6-5,CAHRWNNQPQHF,TGTGCTCACAGGTGGAATAATCAGCCCCAGCATTTT
.,TRBJ2-3,.,TRBV18,CASSPPRVSDTQYF,TGTGCCAGCTCACCCCCCCGGGTCTCAGATACGCAGTATTTT
.,TRBJ1-6,.,TRBV10-3,CAISDRGVYSPLHF,TGTGCCATCAGTGACAGGGGAGTTTATTCACCCCTCCACTTT
.,TRBJ1-6,.,TRBV7-2,CASSLAPGGTNNSPLHF,TGTGCCAGCAGCTTAGCCCCGGGGGGAACCAATAATTCACCCCTCCACTTT
.,TRBJ1-1,.,TRBV12-3/TRBV12-4,CASTPSRGTEAFF,TGTGCCAGCACCCCCTCAAGGGGCACTGAAGCTTTCTTT
.,TRBJ1-2,.,TRBV19,CASSHVDKLPPNYGYTF,TGTGCCAGCTCCCATGTGGACAAGCTGCCCCCCAACTATGGCTACACCTTC
.,TRBJ2-1,.,TRBV12-3/TRBV12-4,CASSLRVPYEQFF,TGTGCCAGCAGTTTGAGAGTACCCTATGAGCAGTTCTTC
.,TRBJ2-5,.,TRBV11-3,CASSLDRDKETQYF,TGTGCCAGCAGCTTAGACCGGGATAAAGAGACCCAGTACTTC
.,TRBJ2-1,once,TRBV4-3,CASSQDLSRGYRFF,TGCGCCAGCAGCCAAGATCTTTCCAGGGGTTATCGGTTCTTC
.,TRBJ1-5,.,TRBV19,CASRRGGGGDQPQHF,TGTGCCAGTAGGAGAGGGGGGGGCGGGGATCAGCCCCAGCATTTT
TRBD2,TRBJ2-3,.,TRBV6-1,CASSEGTSVADTQYF,TGTGCCAGCAGTGAAGGGACTAGCGTTGCAGATACGCAGTATTTT
.,TRBJ1-1,.,TRBV19,CASSIEGGDTEAFF,TGTGCCAGTAGTATAGAGGGGGGAGACACTGAAGCTTTCTTT
.,TRBJ2-1,.,TRBV12-2,CASRSTSGRSPNEQFF,TGTGCAAGTCGTTCGACTAGCGGGAGATCCCCCAATGAGCAGTTCTTC
.,TRBJ2-3,.,TRBV10-3,CAISVQGDTQYF,TGTGCCATCAGTGTTCAGGGTGATACGCAGTATTTT
.,TRBJ1-1,.,TRBV10-3,CAIKSLAGNFKNTEAFF,TGTGCCATCAAAAGTCTCGCAGGGAATTTTAAGAACACTGAAGCTTTCTTT
TRBD2,TRBJ2-3,.,TRBV19,CASSQIAGVTDTQYF,TGTGCCAGTAGTCAGATAGCGGGAGTCACAGATACGCAGTATTTT
.,TRBJ1-3,.,TRBV7-9,CASSLELAGKSSGNTIYF,TGTGCCAGCAGCTTAGAACTGGCAGGAAAGAGCTCTGGAAACACCATATATTTT
TRBD2,TRBJ2-1,.,TRBV6-2/TRBV6-3,CASSFKVAGASYNEQFF,TGTGCCAGCAGTTTTAAAGTAGCGGGAGCAAGTTACAATGAGCAGTTCTTC
TRBD1,TRBJ2-1,.,TRBV9,CASSVAPGQDNEQFF,TGTGCCAGCAGCGTAGCCCCCGGACAGGACAATGAGCAGTTCTTC
TRBD1,TRBJ1-1,.,TRBV6-5,CASRRDRNTEAFF,TGTGCCAGCAGGAGGGACAGGAACACTGAAGCTTTCTTT
TRBD2,TRBJ2-2,.,TRBV3-1/TRBV3-2,CASSFVAGASSGELFF,TGTGCCAGCAGCTTCGTAGCGGGAGCTTCTAGCGGGGAGCTGTTTTTT
.,TRBJ1-4,.,TRBV10-3,CAIGETAGNEKLFF,TGTGCCATCGGGGAGACAGCGGGTAATGAAAAACTGTTTTTT
.,TRBJ1-2,.,TRBV14,CASSQDRGRGGYTF,TGTGCCAGCAGCCAAGACAGGGGAAGAGGGGGCTACACCTTC
.,TRBJ1-1,.,TRBV3-1/TRBV3-2,CASSHRSLITEAFF,TGTGCCAGCAGCCACAGGTCCTTGATCACTGAAGCTTTCTTT